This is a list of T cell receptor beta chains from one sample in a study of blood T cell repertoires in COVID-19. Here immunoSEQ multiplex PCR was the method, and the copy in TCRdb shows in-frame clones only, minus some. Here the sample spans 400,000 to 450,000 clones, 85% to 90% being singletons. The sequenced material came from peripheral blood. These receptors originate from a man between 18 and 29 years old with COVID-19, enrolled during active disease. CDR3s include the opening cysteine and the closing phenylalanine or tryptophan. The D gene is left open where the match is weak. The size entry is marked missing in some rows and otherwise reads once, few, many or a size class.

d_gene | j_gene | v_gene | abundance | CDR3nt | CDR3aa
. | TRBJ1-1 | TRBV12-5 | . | TGTGCTAGTGGTTTGGCACAGGGTATGAACACTGAAGCTTTCTTT | CASGLAQGMNTEAFF
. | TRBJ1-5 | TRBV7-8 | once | TGTGCCAGCAGCTTAACTCTGCAGGGAGGGCAGCCCCAGCATTTT | CASSLTLQGGQPQHF
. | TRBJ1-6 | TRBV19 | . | TGTGCCAGTAGTATAATTCGGAATTCACCCCTCCACTTT | CASSIIRNSPLHF
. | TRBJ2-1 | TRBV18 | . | TGTGCCAGCTCACCACCGGTTGGGCAGGGCAGGTACAATGAGCAGTTCTTC | CASSPPVGQGRYNEQFF
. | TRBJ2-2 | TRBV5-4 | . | TGTGCCAGCAGCTTGAAAGCGAAGGAAACCGGGGAGCTGTTTTTT | CASSLKAKETGELFF
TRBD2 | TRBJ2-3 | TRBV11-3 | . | TGTGCCAGCAGCGCCGGACTAGCGGGGGTCACAGATACGCAGTATTTT | CASSAGLAGVTDTQYF
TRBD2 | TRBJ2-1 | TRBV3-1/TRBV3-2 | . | TGTGCCAGCAGCCATCGTTCTAGCGGGAGGAATGAGCAGTTCTTC | CASSHRSSGRNEQFF
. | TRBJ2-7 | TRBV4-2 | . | TGTGCCAGCAGCCTCGACTTCGGCTACGAGCAGTACTTC | CASSLDFGYEQYF
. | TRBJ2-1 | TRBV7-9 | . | TGTGCCAGCAGCTACGGTGGAGCGGGCCAAGATGAGCAGTTCTTC | CASSYGGAGQDEQFF
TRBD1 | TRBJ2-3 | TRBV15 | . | TGCGCCACTGGACAGGGCGTCACAGATACGCAGTATTTT | CATGQGVTDTQYF
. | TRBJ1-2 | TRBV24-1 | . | TGTGCCACCAGTGATTTAGACACCACTGATACCTATGGCTACACCTTC | CATSDLDTTDTYGYTF
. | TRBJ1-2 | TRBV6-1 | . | TGTGCCAGCAGTGAAGCGAGGGCAGGGGATGGCTACACCTTC | CASSEARAGDGYTF
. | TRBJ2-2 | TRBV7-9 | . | TGTGCCAGCAGCTCTCAGGTAGCGAACACCGGGGAGCTGTTTTTT | CASSSQVANTGELFF
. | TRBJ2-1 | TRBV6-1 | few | TGTGCCAGCAGTGAAGCGCTAACAGGACAGCAGTTCTTC | CASSEALTGQQFF
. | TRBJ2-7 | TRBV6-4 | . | TGTGCCAGCAGTGCCCCCTCTGAGTACTTC | CASSAPSEYF
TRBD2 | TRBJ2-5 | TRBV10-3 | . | TGTGCCATCAGCCAGACTAGCGCAGAGACCCAGTACTTC | CAISQTSAETQYF
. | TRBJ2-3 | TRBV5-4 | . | TGTGCCAGCAGCTTGGTTGCCAGAAGCACAGATACGCAGTATTTT | CASSLVARSTDTQYF
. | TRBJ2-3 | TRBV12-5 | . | TGTGCTAGTGCCGGCGGTGGGAGAGGAAGCACAGATACGCAGTATTTT | CASAGGGRGSTDTQYF
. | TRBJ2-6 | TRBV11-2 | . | TGTGCCAGCAGCTCAGTCCGGGGGGCCTCTGGGGCCAACGTCCTGACTTTC | CASSSVRGASGANVLTF
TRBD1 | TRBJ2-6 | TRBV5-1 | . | TGCGCCAGCAGCGCCATGACAGGGATCTCTGGGGCCAACGTCCTGACTTTC | CASSAMTGISGANVLTF
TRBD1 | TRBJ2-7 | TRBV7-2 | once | TGTGCCGAGGACGGGACAGGGGTCGAGCAGTACTTC | CAEDGTGVEQYF
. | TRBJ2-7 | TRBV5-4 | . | TGTGCCAGCAGCCTGTCGTCAGGGGATTACGAGCAGTACTTC | CASSLSSGDYEQYF
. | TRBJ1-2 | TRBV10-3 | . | TGTGCCATCAGTGTCGGGGGAGGTGGCTACACCTTC | CAISVGGGGYTF
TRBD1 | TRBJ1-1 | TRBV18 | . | TGTGCCAGCTCATACGGGACAGGCATGAACACTGAAGCTTTCTTT | CASSYGTGMNTEAFF
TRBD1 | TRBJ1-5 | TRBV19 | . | TGTGCCAGTAGTATAGACGGGACAGGGTTAGGCCAGCCCCAGCATTTT | CASSIDGTGLGQPQHF
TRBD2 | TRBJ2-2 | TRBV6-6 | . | TGTGCCAGCAGTCGACCGGGAGTAGCGGGGGCCTCGAACACCGGGGAGCTGTTTTTT | CASSRPGVAGASNTGELFF
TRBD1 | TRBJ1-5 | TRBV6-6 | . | TGTGCCAGCAGTCCGACAGGGTTTAATCAGCCCCAGCATTTT | CASSPTGFNQPQHF
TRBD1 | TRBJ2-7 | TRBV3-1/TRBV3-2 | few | TGTGCCAGCAGCCAAGATTGGAACAGGGGCTTCTACGAGCAGTACTTC | CASSQDWNRGFYEQYF
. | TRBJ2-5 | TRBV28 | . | TGTGCCAGCAGTTTATTAGTGTCTGAGACCCAGTACTTC | CASSLLVSETQYF